These 17 T cell receptor beta chains share one sample of origin, sequenced in a study of blood T cell repertoires in COVID-19. Clones were read by immunoSEQ multiplex PCR, and TCRdb kept only the in-frame ones, dropping some. The repertoire holds roughly 340,000 clones, 85% to 90% seen once, with more than 5% in the top ten. The material sequenced was peripheral blood. The receptors stem from a woman aged 50 to 60 with COVID-19, enrolled during active disease.

CDR3 bases: TGTGCCACCGGGGACAGGGCCGGCGGCTACACCTTC. Translating gives CATGDRAGGYTF. This chain links TRBV24-1 with TRBJ1-2; 9 bases fit TRBD1. Germline CDR1 reads KGHDR; CDR2 reads SFDVKD. J gave up 8 bases and V 9 bases, and 6 bases lay outside the gene matches. There are 12 residues in the CDR3.

The genes are TRBV5-1 and TRBJ1-1; 9 bases are a match to TRBD1. The CDR3 runs to 17 residues. Germline CDR1 is SGHRS and CDR2 is YFSETQ. Germline trimming cut 0 bases from V and 2 bases from J; bases unmatched to any gene: 8. CDR3 sequence (DNA): TGCGCCAGCAGCTTGGGCCCCGGGACAGGGCTAAACACTGAAGCTTTCTTT. Protein product: CASSLGPGTGLNTEAFF. Looking up the rest from reference TRBV5-1 and TRBJ1-1 gives the full variable domain: KAGVTQTPRYLIKTRGQQVTLSCSPISGHRSVSWYQQTPGQGLQFLFEYFSETQRNKGNFPGRFSGRQFSNSRSEMNVSTLELGDSALYLCASSLGPGTGLNTEAFFGQGTRLTVV.

The chain combines TRBV21-1 with TRBJ2-7; whether TRBD2, the table's D call, matches the DNA was not checked. TRBV21-1 is a pseudogene. CDR3 length: 19 amino acids. The chain's CDR3 is CASIPGPGLAGGRRYEQYF. The CDR3 nucleotides are TGTGCCAGCATCCCAGGACCGGGACTAGCGGGAGGGCGACGTTACGAGCAGTACTTC.

This rearrangement joins TRBV3-1 (or the pseudogene TRBV3-2) to TRBJ2-4; 9 bases map to TRBD2. Germline CDR1 LGHDT, CDR2 YNNKEL (reference sequence). The trim removed 1 base at V and 0 bases at J, leaving 10 bases unmatched. CDR3 size: 19 residues. The DNA of the CDR3 is TGTGCCAGCAGCCAAGTAACGGGGAGCGGGAGGCTAGCCAAAAACATTCAGTACTTC. It yields the protein CASSQVTGSGRLAKNIQYF.

V gene TRBV7-2 combines with J gene TRBJ1-6; 7 bases are shared with TRBD1. Trimming removed 5 bases from V and 10 bases from J; junction bases left unmatched: 14. CDR1 is SGHTA, CDR2 FQGNSA, per germline. The CDR3 loop spans 16 amino acids. The CDR3 is CASSRRQGGLFSPLHF. The CDR3 DNA sequence: TGTGCCAGCAGCAGAAGACAGGGCGGGTTGTTCTCACCCCTCCACTTT. Filled out from reference TRBV7-2 and TRBJ1-6, the complete variable domain reads GAGVSQSPSNKVTEKGKDVELRCDPISGHTALYWYRQSLGQGLEFLIYFQGNSAPDKSGLPSDRFSAERTGGSVSTLTIQRTQQEDSAVYLCASSRRQGGLFSPLHFGNGTRLTVT.

The chain links TRBV21-1 to TRBJ1-3; the DNA was not used to check the table's D call, TRBD1. TRBV21-1 is designated a pseudogene. The CDR3 has 14 residues. CDR3 nucleotide sequence: TGTGCCAGCAGCAAAGCCAGGAACGGAAACACCATATATTTT. Its protein is CASSKARNGNTIYF.

The V and J genes are TRBV3-1 (or the pseudogene TRBV3-2) and TRBJ1-1; D not certain. CDR3 length: 13 amino acids. The V and J ends lost 1 base and 4 bases respectively, with 7 bases between them. The V gene's germline CDR1 is LGHDT and CDR2 YNNKEL (reference sequence). CDR3 amino acids: CASSQGTSTEAFF. CDR3 in DNA: TGTGCCAGCAGCCAAGGAACGAGCACTGAAGCTTTCTTT.

This clone was detected once. The chain joins TRBV5-1 to TRBJ2-1; 10 nucleotides match TRBD2. CDR3 length equals 15 residues. Per the germline V gene, CDR1 is SGHRS and CDR2 is YFSETQ. Trimming took 4 bases from V and 4 from J; bases not matched to a gene: 5. The CDR3 protein is CASSTSGRGYNEQFF. In nucleotides, the CDR3 is TGCGCCAGCAGCACGAGCGGGAGGGGATACAATGAGCAGTTCTTC.

The chain links TRBV30 to TRBJ1-2; D uncertain. The CDR3 consists of 15 residues. Germline loops: CDR1 GTSNPN, CDR2 SVGIG (reference sequence). V lost 0 bases and J lost 8, with 19 bases in between. The CDR3 bases are TGTGCCTGGAGTGTAACCTTGAGCCCGAGAGGGGGCTACACCTTC. This codes for CAWSVTLSPRGGYTF. Based on the CDR3 plus reference TRBV30 and TRBJ1-2, the full variable domain is SQTIHQWPATLVQPVGSPLSLECTVEGTSNPNLYWYRQAAGRGLQLLFYSVGIGQISSEVPQNLSASRPQDRQFILSSKKLLLSDSGFYLCAWSVTLSPRGGYTFGSGTRLTVV.

The V call is TRBV27, the J call TRBJ2-4; TRBD2 matches at 10 bases. This CDR3 has 18 amino acids. Germline values: CDR1 MNHEY, CDR2 SMNVEV (reference sequence). Unmatched junction bases numbered 17, after V lost 6 bases and J lost 6 bases. The CDR3 DNA reads TGTGCCAGCAGCCAGGCGCTTAAAGCGGGAGGGCGTCCAAACATTCAGTACTTC. This gives the protein CASSQALKAGGRPNIQYF.

Points on this clone: At one end, the junction sequence differs from germline, possibly due to a read error. Written as DNA, the CDR3 is TGTGCCAGCAGTTACCCCCCCCCTTCAGCCCTCCACTTT. Protein product: CASSYPPPSALHF. This rearrangement joins TRBV6-5 to TRBJ1-6, with D hard to call. This CDR3 contains 13 residues. Germline CDR1 is MNHEY and CDR2 is SVGAGI.

The chain couples TRBV27 to TRBJ1-2; D not certain. The CDR3 has 14 residues. Trimming cost V 0 bases and J 4 bases, with 9 bases left between them. In germline, CDR1 is MNHEY, CDR2 SMNVEV (reference sequence). The CDR3 reads CASSLSGSSYGYTF. CDR3 in DNA: TGTGCCAGCAGTTTATCGGGCAGTTCCTATGGCTACACCTTC.

V is TRBV11-3 and J is TRBJ2-7; no reliable D call. Germline CDR1 is SGHNT and CDR2 is YENEEA. This CDR3 is built from 12 residues. Trimming cost V 2 bases and J 2 bases, with 4 bases left between them. CDR3 nucleotides: TGTGCCAGCAGCTTAAGAGCCTACGAGCAGTACTTC. It codes for CASSLRAYEQYF.

For this clone: Other nucleotide sequences from this sample produce the same CDR3. The chain employs TRBV18 and TRBJ1-1; D uncertain. Trimming pared 3 bases from V and 3 bases from J, leaving 5 bases between. The CDR3 spans 12 residues. Germline V gene lookup returns CDR1 KGHSH and CDR2 LQKENI. DNA of the CDR3: TGTGCCAGCTCACCGAGGGACACTGAAGCTTTCTTT. Translated: CASSPRDTEAFF.

The rearrangement joins TRBV11-2 to TRBJ1-1; no clear D gene. Trimming removed 1 base from V and 9 bases from J, with 6 bases in between. Germline CDR1 reads SGHAT; CDR2 reads FQNNGV. The CDR3 is 11 residues long. The DNA of the CDR3 is TGTGCCAGCAGCTTAGGGCAGAAAGCTTTCTTT. It specifies CASSLGQKAFF.

The rearrangement joins TRBV18 to TRBJ2-7; 7 bases fit TRBD1. V lost 3 bases, J lost 5 bases, and 4 bases stayed unmatched. The length of the CDR3 is 13 residues. Germline V gene data show CDR1 as KGHSH and CDR2 as LQKENI. CDR3 sequence reads: CASSPDRVHEQYF. The CDR3 DNA sequence: TGTGCCAGCTCACCTGACAGGGTTCACGAGCAGTACTTC.

This CDR3 is CASSREAQGMETQYF. The CDR3 DNA is TGTGCCAGCAGCCGCGAGGCCCAGGGCATGGAGACCCAGTACTTC. V is TRBV7-8 and J is TRBJ2-5, with D maybe TRBD1 (5 bases). Germline-derived CDR1 and CDR2 are SGHVS and FQNEAQ. V lost 5 bases, J lost 5 bases, and 18 bases lay in between. The CDR3 has 15 residues.